This T cell receptor beta chain was profiled in a study of T cells in Graves' hyperthyroidism and ophthalmopathy. General study results and limits: Most thyroid clonotypes expanded above 0.001 appeared in blood too.

The source material, RNA transcripts, was used to amplify TCR beta CDR3 regions. First-round RT-PCR with HTBI primers amplified the TCR CDR3 region. MiXCR was run by TCRdb on the multiplex PCR reads, yielding one entry per CDR3 protein. Altogether under 800,000 distinct CDR3 sequences are present, 11% to 15% being singletons, with the ten largest covering roughly a tenth. There are many counts of this clonotype. Its antigen is unidentified. Lactation, pregnancy, other autoimmune disease or uncontrolled infection led to exclusion of patients. The CDR3 spans 13 residues. The V end was cut by 10 bases, the J end by 4 bases, with 13 bases between. Germline assignment: CDR1 MGHRA and CDR2 YSYEKL.

Material: blood. This TCR was recovered from a woman aged 18-30 years with Graves' hyperthyroidism. The chain joins TRBV4-1 to TRBJ2-2, with D hard to call. For the CDR3, the DNA is TGCGCCACGAAGACTTTTTCCACCGGGGAGCTGTTTTTT. Amino acids: CATKTFSTGELFF.